This T cell receptor (beta chain) was sequenced for a study of CD8 T cells in ankylosing spondylitis. Notes on the study in general: Within ankylosing spondylitis blood, a TCR beta motif made up of roughly eight highly homologous variants appeared to be characteristic. Relatively scarce in peripheral blood, disease-linked clones were CD8+.

This clonotype was seen many times. The antigen is undetermined. Quantitative 5'-RACE with molecular barcodes generated TCR beta libraries. Using its own MiXCR run on the 5' RACE reads, TCRdb lists one record per CDR3 protein. The table lists 200,000 to 250,000 distinct CDR3 sequences, under 12% of them singletons. The V and J ends lost 4 bases and 4 bases, in that order; junction bases with no gene match: 3. CDR1 and CDR2 from the germline V gene are SGHKS and YYEKEE (reference sequence). The CDR3 is 14 amino acids. The V call is TRBV5-5, the J call TRBJ1-5; 9 bases agree with TRBD1. The sample comprised blood, either unsorted or a sorted T cell fraction (not recorded which). This TCR was sampled from a male donor with ankylosing spondylitis or in good health (not recorded which). The DNA for the CDR3 is TGTGCCAGCAGCGAAGACAGGGGGAATCAGCCCCAGCATTTT. Amino acid sequence: CASSEDRGNQPQHF.